This T cell receptor (beta chain) emerged from a study of blood T cells in healthy people across ages. The trim removed 4 bases at V and 4 bases at J, leaving 10 bases unmatched. CDR3 size: 16 residues. Per germline, CDR1 SQVTM and CDR2 ANQGSEA. Study observations and caveats: Both naive CD4+ cell counts and diversity were greater in long-lived donors than in aged donors.

A second PCR of 7 to 11 cycles used a sample-barcoded 5' primer and a J-beta primer mix. A 12-random-nucleotide template-switch adaptor tagged each cDNA molecule. MiXCR, applied by TCRdb to the 5' RACE reads, yields one record per CDR3 protein. The sample includes 910,000 or so distinct CDR3 sequences, roughly half seen only once; the top ten take about a fifth. As for this clonotype: Its antigen is unidentified.

The sequencing sample was made of blood. The rearrangement links TRBV29-1 to TRBJ2-7, with TRBD2 matching over 13 bases. This TCR derives from a woman in her fifties or sixties in good health. This CDR3 is CSVVPGLAGVRYEQYF. CDR3 coding DNA: TGCAGCGTTGTACCTGGACTAGCGGGAGTACGGTACGAGCAGTACTTC.